The clone carrying this T cell receptor (beta chain) was seen many times. Antigen unknown. The source of the sample is a study of CD8 T cells in ankylosing spondylitis. Overall study results and limits: Significant enrichment of disease-linked clones was reportedly seen in matched ankylosing spondylitis synovial fluid. Earlier work had already found some motif variants in reactive arthritis synovial fluid and blood.

Using quantitative 5'-RACE with molecular barcodes, the authors made TCR beta libraries. In TCRdb, the 5' RACE reads were re-called with MiXCR into one record per CDR3 protein. Among under 300,000 distinct CDR3 sequences listed, 7.5% to 9% were seen once. The source of this sequence is a male donor with ankylosing spondylitis or in good health (not recorded which). The sample consisted of blood, either unsorted or a sorted T cell fraction (not recorded which).

The CDR3 DNA follows: TGTGCCAGCAGAAACCACGGGACAAGGCTTTACGAGCAGTACTTC. This encodes CASRNHGTRLYEQYF. The rearrangement links TRBV6-1 to TRBJ2-7; D is perhaps TRBD1 (6 bases). V lost 6 bases and J lost 4, with 19 bases in between. In germline, CDR1 is MNHNS, CDR2 SASEGT. The CDR3 consists of 15 residues.